Reported below is one T cell receptor (beta chain). Trimming left V 7 bases short and J 4 bases short, with 14 bases between. Germline V CDR1 and CDR2: KGHDR, SFDVKD. The CDR3 runs 14 residues. As processed by the authors: Nucleated cell counts were estimated from reference gene primer amplification. Sequencing used immunoSEQ multiplex PCR; TCRdb keeps in-frame clones, though not all of them. The V and J calls and clone size are taken from that table; D and trimming were inferred from the DNA. The sample lists tens of thousands of clones, 75% to 95% occurring once. The data were obtained in a study of blood T cell repertoires in COVID-19.

V and J are TRBV24-1 and TRBJ2-3; maybe TRBD2 (6 bases). The clonotype originates from a man aged 50 to 60 with acute or convalescent COVID-19. Sequencing used peripheral blood. CDR3 in DNA: TGTGCCACCAGCCCGGGGGATCTGGCAGATACGCAGTATTTT. This sequence encodes CATSPGDLADTQYF.